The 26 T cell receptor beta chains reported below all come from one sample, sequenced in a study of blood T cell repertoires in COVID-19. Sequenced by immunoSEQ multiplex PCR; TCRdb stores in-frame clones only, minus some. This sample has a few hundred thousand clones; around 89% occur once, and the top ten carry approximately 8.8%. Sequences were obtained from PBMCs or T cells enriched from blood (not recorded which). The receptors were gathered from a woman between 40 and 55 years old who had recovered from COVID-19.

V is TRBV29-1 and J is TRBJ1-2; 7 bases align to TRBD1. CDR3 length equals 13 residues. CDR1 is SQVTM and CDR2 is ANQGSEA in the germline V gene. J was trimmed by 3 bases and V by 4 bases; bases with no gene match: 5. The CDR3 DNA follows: TGCAGCGTTGGACAGGGCGGGGACTATGGCTACACCTTC. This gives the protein CSVGQGGDYGYTF.

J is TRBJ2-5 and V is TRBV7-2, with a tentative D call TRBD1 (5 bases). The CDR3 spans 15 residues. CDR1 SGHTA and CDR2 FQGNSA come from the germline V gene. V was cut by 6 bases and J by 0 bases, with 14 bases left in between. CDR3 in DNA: TGTGCCAGCAGTCAGACAGCCTTGTACCAAGAGACCCAGTACTTC. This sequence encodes CASSQTALYQETQYF.

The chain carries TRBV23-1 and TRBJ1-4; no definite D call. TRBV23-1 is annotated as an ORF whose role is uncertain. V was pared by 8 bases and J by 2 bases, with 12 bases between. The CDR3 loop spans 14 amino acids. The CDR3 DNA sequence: TGCGCCAGCTTCACGAGTACTACTAATGAAAAACTGTTTTTT. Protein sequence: CASFTSTTNEKLFF.

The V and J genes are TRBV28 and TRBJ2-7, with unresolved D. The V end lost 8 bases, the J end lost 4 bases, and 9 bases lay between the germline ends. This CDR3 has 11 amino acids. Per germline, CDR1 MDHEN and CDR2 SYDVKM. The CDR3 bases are TGTGCCAGCGGCCAGATTTACGAGCAGTACTTC. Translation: CASGQIYEQYF.

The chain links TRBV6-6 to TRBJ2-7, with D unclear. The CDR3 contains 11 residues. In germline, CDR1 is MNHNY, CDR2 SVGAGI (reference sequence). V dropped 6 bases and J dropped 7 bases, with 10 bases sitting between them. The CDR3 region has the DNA TGTGCCAGCAGCTTGCCCGAGGAGCAGTACTTC. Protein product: CASSLPEEQYF.

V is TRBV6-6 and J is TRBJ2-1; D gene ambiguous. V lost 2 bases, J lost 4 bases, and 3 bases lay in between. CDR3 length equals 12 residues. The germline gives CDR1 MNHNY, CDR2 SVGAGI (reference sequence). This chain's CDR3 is CASSYPYNEQFF. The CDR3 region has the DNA TGTGCCAGCAGTTACCCTTACAATGAGCAGTTCTTC.

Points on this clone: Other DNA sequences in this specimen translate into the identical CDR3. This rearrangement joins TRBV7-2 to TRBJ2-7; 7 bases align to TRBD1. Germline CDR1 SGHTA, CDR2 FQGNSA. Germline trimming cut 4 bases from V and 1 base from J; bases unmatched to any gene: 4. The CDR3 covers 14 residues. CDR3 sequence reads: CASSSPGQSYEQYF. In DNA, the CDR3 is TGTGCCAGCAGCTCACCGGGACAGTCCTACGAGCAGTACTTC. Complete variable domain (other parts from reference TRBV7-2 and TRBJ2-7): GAGVSQSPSNKVTEKGKDVELRCDPISGHTALYWYRQSLGQGLEFLIYFQGNSAPDKSGLPSDRFSAERTGGSVSTLTIQRTQQEDSAVYLCASSSPGQSYEQYFGPGTRLTVT.

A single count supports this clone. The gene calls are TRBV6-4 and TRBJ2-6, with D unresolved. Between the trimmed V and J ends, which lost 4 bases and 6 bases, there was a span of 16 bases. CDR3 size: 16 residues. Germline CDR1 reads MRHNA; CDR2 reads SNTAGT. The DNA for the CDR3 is TGTGCCAGCAGTGTAAGGTTGGGCTATTCGGCCAACGTCCTGACTTTC. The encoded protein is CASSVRLGYSANVLTF.

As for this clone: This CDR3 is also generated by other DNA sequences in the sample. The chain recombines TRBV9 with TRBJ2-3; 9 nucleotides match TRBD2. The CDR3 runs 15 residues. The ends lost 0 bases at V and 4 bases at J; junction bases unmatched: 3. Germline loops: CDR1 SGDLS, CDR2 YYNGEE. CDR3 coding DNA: TGTGCCAGCAGCGTAGGCGGGGGGGCATCAGATACGCAGTATTTT. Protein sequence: CASSVGGGASDTQYF.

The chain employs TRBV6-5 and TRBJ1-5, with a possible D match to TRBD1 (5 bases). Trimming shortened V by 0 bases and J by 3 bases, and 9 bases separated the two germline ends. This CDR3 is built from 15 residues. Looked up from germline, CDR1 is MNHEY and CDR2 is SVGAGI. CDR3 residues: CASSYSSGLNQPQHF. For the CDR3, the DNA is TGTGCCAGCAGTTACTCGTCAGGGCTCAATCAGCCCCAGCATTTT.

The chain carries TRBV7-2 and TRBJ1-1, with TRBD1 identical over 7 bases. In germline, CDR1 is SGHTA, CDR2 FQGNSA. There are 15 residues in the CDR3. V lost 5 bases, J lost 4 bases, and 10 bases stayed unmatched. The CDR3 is CASSTSTGEFTEAFF. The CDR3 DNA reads TGTGCCAGCAGCACCAGTACAGGGGAATTCACTGAAGCTTTCTTT.

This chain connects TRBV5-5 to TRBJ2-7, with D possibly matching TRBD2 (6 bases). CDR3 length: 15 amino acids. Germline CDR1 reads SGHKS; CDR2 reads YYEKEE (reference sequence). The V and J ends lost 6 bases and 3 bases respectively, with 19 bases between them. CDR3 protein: CASITGPGSIYEQYF. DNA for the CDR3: TGTGCCAGCATCACGGGTCCCGGGAGTATCTACGAGCAGTACTTC. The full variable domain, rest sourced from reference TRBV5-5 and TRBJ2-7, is DAGVTQSPTHLIKTRGQQVTLRCSPISGHKSVSWYQQVLGQGPQFIFQYYEKEERGRGNFPDRFSARQFPNYSSELNVNALLLGDSALYLCASITGPGSIYEQYFGPGTRLTVT.

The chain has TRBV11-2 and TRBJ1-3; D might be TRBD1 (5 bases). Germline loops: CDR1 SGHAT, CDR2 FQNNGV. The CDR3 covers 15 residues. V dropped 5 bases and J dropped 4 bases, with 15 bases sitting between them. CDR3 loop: CASSPRSGDGNTIYF. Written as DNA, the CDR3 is TGTGCCAGCAGCCCGCGGTCGGGGGACGGAAACACCATATATTTT.

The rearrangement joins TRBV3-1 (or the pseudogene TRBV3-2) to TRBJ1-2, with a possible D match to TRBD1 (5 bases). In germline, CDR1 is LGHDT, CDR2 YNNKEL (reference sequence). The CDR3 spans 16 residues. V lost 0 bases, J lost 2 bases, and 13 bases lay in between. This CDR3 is CASSQELARENYGYTF. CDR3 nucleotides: TGTGCCAGCAGCCAAGAATTGGCCAGGGAAAACTATGGCTACACCTTC.

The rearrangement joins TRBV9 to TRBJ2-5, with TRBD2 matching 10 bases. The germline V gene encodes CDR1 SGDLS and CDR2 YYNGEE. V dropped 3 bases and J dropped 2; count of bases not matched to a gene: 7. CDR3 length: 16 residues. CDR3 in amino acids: CASSAILAGPQETQYF. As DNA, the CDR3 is TGTGCCAGCAGCGCCATACTAGCGGGGCCTCAAGAGACCCAGTACTTC.

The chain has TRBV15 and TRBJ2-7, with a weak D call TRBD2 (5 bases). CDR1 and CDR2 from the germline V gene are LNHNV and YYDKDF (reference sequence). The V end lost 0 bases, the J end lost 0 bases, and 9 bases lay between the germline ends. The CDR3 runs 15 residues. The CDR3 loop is CATSRDERSSYEQYF. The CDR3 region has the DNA TGTGCCACCAGCAGAGATGAGCGGAGCTCCTACGAGCAGTACTTC.

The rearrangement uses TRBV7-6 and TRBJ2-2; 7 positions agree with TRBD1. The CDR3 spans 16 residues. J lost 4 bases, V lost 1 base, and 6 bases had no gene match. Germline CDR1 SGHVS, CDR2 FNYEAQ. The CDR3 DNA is TGTGCCAGCAGCTTAGTCCTTACAGGGGCCACCGGGGAGCTGTTTTTT. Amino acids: CASSLVLTGATGELFF.

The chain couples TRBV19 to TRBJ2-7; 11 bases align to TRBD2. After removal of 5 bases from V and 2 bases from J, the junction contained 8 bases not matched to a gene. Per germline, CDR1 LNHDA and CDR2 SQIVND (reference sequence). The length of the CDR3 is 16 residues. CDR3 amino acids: CASSRQGTSGPYEQYF. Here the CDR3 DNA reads TGTGCCAGTAGTCGACAAGGGACTAGCGGTCCCTACGAGCAGTACTTC. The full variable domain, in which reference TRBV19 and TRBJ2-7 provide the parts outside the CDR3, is DGGITQSPKYLFRKEGQNVTLSCEQNLNHDAMYWYRQDPGQGLRLIYYSQIVNDFQKGDIAEGYSVSREKKESFPLTVTSAQKNPTAFYLCASSRQGTSGPYEQYFGPGTRLTVT.

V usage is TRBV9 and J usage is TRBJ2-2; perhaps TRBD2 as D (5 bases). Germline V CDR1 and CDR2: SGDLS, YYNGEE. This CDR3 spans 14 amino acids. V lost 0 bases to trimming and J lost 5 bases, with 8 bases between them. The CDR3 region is CASSVARGTGELFF. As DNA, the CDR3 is TGTGCCAGCAGCGTAGCTAGAGGGACCGGGGAGCTGTTTTTT.

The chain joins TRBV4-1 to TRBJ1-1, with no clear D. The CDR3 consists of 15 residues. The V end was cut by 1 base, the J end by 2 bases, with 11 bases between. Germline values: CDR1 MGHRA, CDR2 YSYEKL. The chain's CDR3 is CASSQGFTVNTEAFF. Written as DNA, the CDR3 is TGCGCCAGCAGCCAAGGGTTTACAGTTAACACTGAAGCTTTCTTT.

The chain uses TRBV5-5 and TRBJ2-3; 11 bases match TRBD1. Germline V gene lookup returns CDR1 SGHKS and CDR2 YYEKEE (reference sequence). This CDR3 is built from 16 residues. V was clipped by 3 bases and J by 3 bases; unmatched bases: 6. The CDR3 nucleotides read TGTGCCAGCAGCTCCGGGACAGGGGGAGATACAGATACGCAGTATTTT. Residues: CASSSGTGGDTDTQYF.

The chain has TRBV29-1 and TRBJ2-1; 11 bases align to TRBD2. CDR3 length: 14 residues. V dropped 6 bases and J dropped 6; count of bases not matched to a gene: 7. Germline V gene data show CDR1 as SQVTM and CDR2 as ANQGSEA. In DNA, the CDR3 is TGCAGCGTCGCCCGACTAGCGGGGAGCAATGAGCAGTTCTTC. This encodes CSVARLAGSNEQFF.

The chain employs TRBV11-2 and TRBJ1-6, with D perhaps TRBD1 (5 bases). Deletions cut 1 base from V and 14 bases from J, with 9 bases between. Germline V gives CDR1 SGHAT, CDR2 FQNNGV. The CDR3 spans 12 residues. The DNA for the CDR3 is TGTGCCAGCAGCTTAGCGGGGGGAGCCCTCCACTTT. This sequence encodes CASSLAGGALHF.

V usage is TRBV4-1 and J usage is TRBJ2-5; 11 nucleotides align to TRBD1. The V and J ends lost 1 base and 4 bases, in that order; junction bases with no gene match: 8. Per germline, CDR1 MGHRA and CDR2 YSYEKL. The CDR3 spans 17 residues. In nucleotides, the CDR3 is TGCGCCAGCAGCCAAGTTCCGGGACAGGGGGATCTAGAGACCCAGTACTTC. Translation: CASSQVPGQGDLETQYF.

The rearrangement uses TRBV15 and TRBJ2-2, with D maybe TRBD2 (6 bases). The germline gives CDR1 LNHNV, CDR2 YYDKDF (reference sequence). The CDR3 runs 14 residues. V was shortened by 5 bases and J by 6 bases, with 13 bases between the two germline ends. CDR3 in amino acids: CATSRGSGSGELFF. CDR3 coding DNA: TGTGCCACCAGCCGGGGGAGCGGATCCGGGGAGCTGTTTTTT.

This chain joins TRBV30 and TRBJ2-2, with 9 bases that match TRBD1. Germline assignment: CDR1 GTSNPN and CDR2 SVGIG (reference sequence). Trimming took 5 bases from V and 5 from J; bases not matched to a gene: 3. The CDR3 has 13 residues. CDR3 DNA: TGTGCCTGGGCGGGACAGGGAACCGGGGAGCTGTTTTTT. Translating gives CAWAGQGTGELFF.